Listed here are 27 T cell receptor beta chains from one sample, sequenced in a study of OX40 agonist ivuxolimab in advanced cancers. Profiled with immunoSEQ multiplex PCR; TCRdb holds only in-frame clones, not every one. Of fewer than 80,000 clones listed, approximately 87% are singletons. Sample: CD4+ or CD8+ T cells sorted from blood, taken in a trial of the OX40 agonist ivuxolimab. The receptors here all came from an adult with an advanced solid tumor such as melanoma, head and neck, liver or kidney cancer.

As to this clone: The junction does not match germline at one end; this may be a read error. The chain carries TRBV11-3 and TRBJ2-7; D might be TRBD1 (5 bases). The germline CDR1 and CDR2 sequences are SGHNT and YENEEA. This CDR3 is 15 amino acids long. The CDR3 protein is CASSIDSFLSYEQYF. The CDR3 region has the DNA TGTGCCAGCAGCATAGACAGCTTTCTTTCCTACGAGCAGTACTTC.

This chain uses TRBV7-2 with TRBJ1-5; D is possibly TRBD1 (6 bases). Germline CDR1 reads SGHTA; CDR2 reads FQGNSA. The CDR3 contains 17 residues. V was pared by 5 bases and J by 2 bases, with 19 bases between. This chain's CDR3 is CASSPRGGASGNQPQHF. The CDR3 bases are TGTGCCAGCAGCCCCCGGGGGGGGGCTAGTGGCAATCAGCCCCAGCATTTT.

The V call is TRBV5-1, the J call TRBJ1-1, with D hard to call. The V end lost 2 bases, the J end lost 3 bases, and 11 bases lay between the germline ends. There are 14 residues in the CDR3. Germline CDR1 SGHRS, CDR2 YFSETQ. CDR3 coding DNA: TGCGCCAGCAGCTTTGGAGGGAAGGACACTGAAGCTTTCTTT. Encoded protein: CASSFGGKDTEAFF.

J is TRBJ2-2 and V is TRBV7-9, with 7 bases identical to TRBD1. V lost 5 bases and J lost 3; bases outside the gene matches: 9. Germline assignment: CDR1 SEHNR and CDR2 FQNEAQ (reference sequence). CDR3 size: 16 residues. CDR3 in DNA: TGTGCCAGCAGCCCGAGAGGGACAGCCGACACCGGGGAGCTGTTTTTT. As protein: CASSPRGTADTGELFF.

This clone has only one observation. At one boundary the junction diverges from the germline segment, which might be a read error. The V and J genes are TRBV15 and TRBJ2-5; TRBD1 might be the D (5 bases). The CDR3 runs to 15 residues. The germline gives CDR1 LNHNV, CDR2 YYDKDF (reference sequence). In nucleotides, the CDR3 is TGTGCCACCAGCAGAAAGTCTCCAGGACAAGGGACCCAGTACTTC. This encodes CATSRKSPGQGTQYF.

The chain carries TRBV19 and TRBJ2-7, with D maybe TRBD2 (5 bases). The CDR3 totals 15 residues. CDR1 and CDR2 (germline): LNHDA, SQIVND (reference sequence). Trimming stripped 4 bases from V and 0 bases from J, with 13 bases between. This CDR3 reads CASSSIEAGSYEQYF. The CDR3, as DNA: TGTGCCAGTAGTAGCATAGAGGCGGGCTCCTACGAGCAGTACTTC. Full variable domain (rest looked up from reference TRBV19 and TRBJ2-7): DGGITQSPKYLFRKEGQNVTLSCEQNLNHDAMYWYRQDPGQGLRLIYYSQIVNDFQKGDIAEGYSVSREKKESFPLTVTSAQKNPTAFYLCASSSIEAGSYEQYFGPGTRLTVT.

There are a few counts of this clone. The chain is built from TRBV6-1 and TRBJ1-4; D is unclear. The length of the CDR3 is 13 residues. Germline V gives CDR1 MNHNS, CDR2 SASEGT. Trimming took off 8 bases at V and 11 bases at J, with 18 bases between the two ends. CDR3 sequence (DNA): TGTGCCAGCCGATCGGGTAACCCGACTAAACTGTTTTTT. Its translation is CASRSGNPTKLFF.

This chain joins TRBV18 and TRBJ1-5; D perhaps matches TRBD1 (5 bases). The CDR3 totals 18 residues. Germline V CDR1 and CDR2: KGHSH, LQKENI. V was pared by 3 bases and J by 0 bases, with 18 bases between. The CDR3, as DNA: TGTGCCAGCTCACCGCGGGAGGCAGGGACTAATAGCAATCAGCCCCAGCATTTT. Encoded protein: CASSPREAGTNSNQPQHF. The variable domain in full, completed from reference TRBV18 and TRBJ1-5, reads NAGVMQNPRHLVRRRGQEARLRCSPMKGHSHVYWYRQLPEEGLKFMVYLQKENIIDESGMPKERFSAEFPKEGPSILRIQQVVRGDSAAYFCASSPREAGTNSNQPQHFGDGTRLSIL.

The chain links TRBV7-6 to TRBJ2-1; 7 nucleotides agree with TRBD1. V was clipped by 4 bases and J by 4 bases; unmatched bases: 7. The CDR3 sequence is 15 residues long. Germline CDR1 reads SGHVS; CDR2 reads FNYEAQ. As DNA, the CDR3 is TGTGCCAGCAGCTCGGGACAGACAGTGTACAATGAGCAGTTCTTC. Translated: CASSSGQTVYNEQFF.

V is TRBV5-1 and J is TRBJ1-1; D gene ambiguous. The length of the CDR3 is 14 residues. Trimming removed 0 bases at V and 0 bases at J, with 6 bases between. From germline, CDR1 is SGHRS and CDR2 YFSETQ. In DNA, the CDR3 is TGCGCCAGCAGCTTGGTATCCCTGAACACTGAAGCTTTCTTT. This translates into CASSLVSLNTEAFF.

The V call is TRBV9, the J call TRBJ1-1, with D unresolved. This CDR3 spans 15 amino acids. The germline V gene encodes CDR1 SGDLS and CDR2 YYNGEE. V lost 2 bases to trimming and J lost 2 bases, with 13 bases between them. CDR3 DNA sequence: TGTGCCAGCAGCGTTTTCGAAGGATCCAACACTGAAGCTTTCTTT. It is translated as CASSVFEGSNTEAFF.

The chain is built from TRBV5-1 and TRBJ1-3, with unresolved D. CDR1 SGHRS and CDR2 YFSETQ come from the germline V gene. Trimming removed 1 base at V and 0 bases at J, with 8 bases between. This CDR3 region has 15 residues. The CDR3: CASSLTASSGNTIYF. The CDR3 nucleotides read TGCGCCAGCAGCTTGACAGCCAGCTCTGGAAACACCATATATTTT.

The chain has TRBV19 and TRBJ1-6; no clear D gene. The germline V gene encodes CDR1 LNHDA and CDR2 SQIVND (reference sequence). The CDR3 contains 17 residues. V was clipped by 7 bases and J by 6 bases, with 22 bases between them. CDR3 DNA: TGTGCCAGTACCACACTTTCCGCCCGGAACTTTAATTCACCCCTCCACTTT. This encodes CASTTLSARNFNSPLHF.

The rearrangement links TRBV7-9 to TRBJ1-2; D unclear. CDR3 size: 15 residues. V shed 5 bases and J shed 6 bases, with 19 bases lying between them. Germline CDR1 and CDR2: SEHNR and FQNEAQ (reference sequence). In DNA, the CDR3 is TGTGCCAGCAGCCCGGAAGGTGGAGATTGGGATGGCTACACCTTC. Translating gives CASSPEGGDWDGYTF.

CDR3 in DNA: TGTGCCAGCTCAACAAGTTCGGGACAGGCCTATGGCTACACCTTC. Translation: CASSTSSGQAYGYTF. The V and J genes are TRBV18 and TRBJ1-2; the match to TRBD1 covers 8 bases. From germline, CDR1 is KGHSH and CDR2 LQKENI. With 5 bases clipped from V and 4 bases from J, the junction kept 9 bases outside the gene matches. The CDR3 is made up of 15 amino acids. Full variable domain (remainder filled in from reference TRBV18 and TRBJ1-2): NAGVMQNPRHLVRRRGQEARLRCSPMKGHSHVYWYRQLPEEGLKFMVYLQKENIIDESGMPKERFSAEFPKEGPSILRIQQVVRGDSAAYFCASSTSSGQAYGYTFGSGTRLTVV.

The chain joins TRBV27 to TRBJ1-1, with D unresolved. Germline V gene lookup returns CDR1 MNHEY and CDR2 SMNVEV (reference sequence). The V end lost 6 bases, the J end lost 3 bases, and 14 bases lay between the germline ends. The CDR3 contains 14 residues. CDR3 DNA sequence: TGTGCCAGCAGCCCCCCTGGGGAGGACACTGAAGCTTTCTTT. Translated, it gives CASSPPGEDTEAFF.

This clone was found a few times. V is TRBV5-6 and J is TRBJ2-3, with 12 positions matching TRBD2. The germline V gene has CDR1 SGHDT and CDR2 YYEEEE. Germline trimming cut 5 bases from V and 2 bases from J; bases unmatched to any gene: 6. The CDR3 loop spans 16 amino acids. In DNA form, the CDR3 reads TGTGCCAGCAGTCGTCGGACTAGCGGGGACACAGATACGCAGTATTTT. Translated, it gives CASSRRTSGDTDTQYF.

The rearrangement links TRBV5-1 to TRBJ1-4; maybe TRBD1 (6 bases). Trimming removed 5 bases at V and 4 bases at J, with 15 bases between. This CDR3 region has 15 residues. CDR1 is SGHRS, CDR2 YFSETQ, per germline. CDR3 coding DNA: TGCGCCAGCAGACAGGGCCCCTTTGGTAATGAAAAACTGTTTTTT. This gives the protein CASRQGPFGNEKLFF.

The chain carries TRBV29-1 and TRBJ1-1; D not certain. CDR1 SQVTM and CDR2 ANQGSEA come from the germline V gene. The CDR3 is 13 amino acids. V shed 3 bases and J shed 5 bases, with 13 bases lying between them. DNA of the CDR3: TGCAGCGTTGAGGCCAGCGAGTGGACTGAAGCTTTCTTT. Translating it yields CSVEASEWTEAFF.

This chain uses TRBV30 with TRBJ2-2, with D unresolved. The CDR3 extends over 14 amino acids. With 1 base removed from V and 5 bases from J, the gap between germline ends came to 11 bases. From germline, CDR1 is GTSNPN and CDR2 SVGIG (reference sequence). CDR3 DNA: TGTGCCTGGAGTGCCGGGTTATCTACCGGGGAGCTGTTTTTT. Translation: CAWSAGLSTGELFF.

Written as DNA, the CDR3 is TGTGCCAGCAGTTTGTTAGACCGCGACAATGAGCAGTTCTTC. Protein product: CASSLLDRDNEQFF. This chain links TRBV28 with TRBJ2-1; D is unresolved. The CDR3 has 14 residues. Germline loops: CDR1 MDHEN, CDR2 SYDVKM. Trimming took 3 bases from V and 5 from J, leaving 11 bases between them. The full variable domain, completed using reference TRBV28 and TRBJ2-1, is DVKVTQSSRYLVKRTGEKVFLECVQDMDHENMFWYRQDPGLGLRLIYFSYDVKMKEKGDIPEGYSVSREKKERFSLILESASTNQTSMYLCASSLLDRDNEQFFGPGTRLTVL.

The CDR3 protein is CASSLVTFYGYTF. The CDR3, as DNA: TGTGCCAGCAGCTTAGTCACCTTCTATGGCTACACCTTC. The chain couples TRBV7-2 to TRBJ1-2; D call uncertain. This CDR3 is 13 amino acids long. CDR1 is SGHTA and CDR2 is FQGNSA in the germline V gene. The V gene lost 1 base and the J gene lost 4 bases, with 7 bases spanning the gap.

The CDR3 protein is CASSTSGTGVAQYF. The CDR3 nucleotides are TGTGCCAGTAGTACTTCCGGGACAGGGGTAGCCCAGTACTTC. This chain links TRBV19 with TRBJ2-5, with TRBD1 matching 10 bases. Germline CDR1 is LNHDA and CDR2 is SQIVND (reference sequence). V trimming: 4 bases; J trimming: 9 bases; junction bases outside the gene matches: 8. The CDR3 is made up of 14 amino acids.

The CDR3 DNA is TGTGCCAGCACCGTTGGAGTTCTGAACTACTACGAGCAGTACTTC. This gives the protein CASTVGVLNYYEQYF. V gene TRBV5-6 combines with J gene TRBJ2-7; D not certain. V lost 6 bases and J 3 bases, leaving 19 bases between the germline ends. Germline CDR1 SGHDT, CDR2 YYEEEE. This CDR3 has 15 residues.

The chain carries TRBV2 and TRBJ2-3, with 9 nucleotides matching TRBD2. The CDR3 length is 16 residues. The V segment lost 2 bases and the J segment 5 bases; nucleotides outside the gene matches: 8. Germline CDR1 SNHLY, CDR2 FYNNEI. CDR3 amino acids: CASSETGGRAVDTQYF. The DNA for the CDR3 is TGTGCCAGCAGTGAAACGGGCGGGAGGGCCGTAGATACGCAGTATTTT. The full variable domain, rest sourced from reference TRBV2 and TRBJ2-3, is EPEVTQTPSHQVTQMGQEVILRCVPISNHLYFYWYRQILGQKVEFLVSFYNNEISEKSEIFDDQFSVERPDGSNFTLKIRSTKLEDSAMYFCASSETGGRAVDTQYFGPGTRLTVL.

This chain connects TRBV13 to TRBJ1-1, with 7 bases aligning to TRBD1. The CDR3 contains 13 residues. J lost 4 bases, V lost 4 bases, and 3 bases had no gene match. Germline loops: CDR1 PRHDT, CDR2 FYEKMQ (reference sequence). CDR3 protein: CASSSYRGTEAFF. The CDR3 bases are TGTGCCAGCAGCTCCTACAGGGGCACTGAAGCTTTCTTT.

The chain couples TRBV27 to TRBJ1-1, with D possibly matching TRBD1 (5 bases). Trimming took off 5 bases at V and 6 bases at J, with 16 bases between the two ends. This CDR3 has 14 amino acids. Germline CDR1 reads MNHEY; CDR2 reads SMNVEV (reference sequence). CDR3 loop: CASSGWGRAPEAFF. CDR3 nucleotide sequence: TGTGCCAGCAGTGGCTGGGGCAGGGCCCCTGAAGCTTTCTTT.